The next 25 T cell receptor beta chains were all read from a single sample in a study of T cells in Graves' hyperthyroidism and ophthalmopathy. Researchers amplified the TCR beta CDR3 regions from RNA transcripts. The primer set for the first-round RT-PCR of the TCR CDR3 was HTBI. One entry per CDR3 protein results from TCRdb running MiXCR on the multiplex PCR reads. The sample holds 500,000 to 600,000 distinct CDR3 sequences; 16% are singletons and the top ten take around a sixth. What was sequenced was blood. The origin of the receptors is a young woman with Graves' hyperthyroidism.

This clonotype was detected ten times or more. The genes are TRBV19 and TRBJ2-1; the D call may be TRBD1 or TRBD2 (5 bases each). Trimming cost V 8 bases and J 5 bases, with 16 bases left between them. This CDR3 comprises 14 residues. Germline assignment: CDR1 LNHDA and CDR2 SQIVND (reference sequence). CDR3 loop: CASSIGTSNNEQFF. As DNA, the CDR3 is TGTGCCAGTTCAATCGGGACCAGTAACAATGAGCAGTTCTTC.

This clonotype was counted many times. The V gene is TRBV20-1, the J gene TRBJ2-3, with D tentatively TRBD2 (6 bases). V was clipped by 3 bases and J by 0 bases, with 10 bases between them. Germline V gene lookup returns CDR1 DFQATT and CDR2 SNEGSKA (reference sequence). This CDR3 has 14 residues. DNA of the CDR3: TGCAGTGCTAGTCCACTAGCAAGCACAGATACGCAGTATTTT. This codes for CSASPLASTDTQYF.

This clonotype has a count of ten or more. The chain couples TRBV5-5 to TRBJ2-1; possible D gene TRBD1, 5 bases. The CDR3 is made up of 15 amino acids. Per germline, CDR1 SGHKS and CDR2 YYEKEE (reference sequence). Trimming took 4 bases from V and 4 from J, leaving 15 bases between them. CDR3 amino acids: CASSLEVPGYNEQFF. The CDR3 nucleotides are TGTGCCAGCAGCCTAGAGGTTCCAGGGTACAATGAGCAGTTCTTC.

This clonotype was observed a handful of times. A much larger clonotype is one base distant, so this may be a read error. The chain uses TRBV2 and TRBJ1-2, with 9 bases matching TRBD1. Germline V gene lookup returns CDR1 SNHLY and CDR2 FYNNEI. This CDR3 contains 14 residues. Written as DNA, the CDR3 is TGTGCCAGCAGTGGGACAGGGGTTGTCTATGGCTACGCCTTC. Translation: CASSGTGVVYGYAF.

As to this clonotype: A single base separates this from a much larger clone, so it may be a read error. The chain employs TRBV7-2 and TRBJ2-3; TRBD2 might be the D (6 bases). The length of the CDR3 is 14 residues. Trimming left V 3 bases short and J 9 bases short, with 16 bases between. Germline V CDR1 and CDR2: SGHTA, FQGNSA. The CDR3 loop is CASSFLRGSETQYF. The CDR3 nucleotides are TGTGCCAGCAGCTTTTTGCGGGGCAGCGAAACGCAGTATTTT.

This clonotype was counted between two and nine times. The rearrangement uses TRBV7-2 and TRBJ1-6; D uncertain. The CDR3 is 13 residues long. The V end was cut by 2 bases, the J end by 7 bases, with 6 bases between. Germline CDR1 SGHTA, CDR2 FQGNSA. The CDR3 DNA is TGTGCCAGCAGCTTAAACAGAAATTCACCCCTCCACTTT. Encoded protein: CASSLNRNSPLHF.

This clonotype has a handful of counts. At one end the junction does not follow the germline gene, possibly because of a read error. The J gene is TRBJ2-1, the V gene TRBV7-2, with D uncertain. CDR1 and CDR2 from the germline V gene are SGHTA and FQGNSA. The CDR3 runs to 11 residues. The CDR3 protein is CAGSPTGEQFF. CDR3 nucleotides: TGTGCCGGCAGCCCCACTGGTGAGCAGTTCTTC.

The table lists this clonotype with many counts. The chain couples TRBV28 to TRBJ2-7; TRBD1 matches at 7 bases. V lost 5 bases to trimming and J lost 1 base; unmatched junction nucleotides: 5. CDR1 and CDR2 from the germline V gene are MDHEN and SYDVKM. The CDR3 has 14 residues. The CDR3 sequence: CASSPPGQSYEQYF. In DNA, the CDR3 is TGTGCCAGCAGTCCACCGGGACAGTCCTACGAGCAGTACTTC.

The chain combines TRBV27 with TRBJ2-1; 9 bases match TRBD2. CDR3 length: 16 residues. Germline V gives CDR1 MNHEY, CDR2 SMNVEV (reference sequence). The ends lost 2 bases at V and 5 bases at J; junction bases unmatched: 7. This chain's CDR3 is CASSLNAGGWDNEQFF. CDR3 bases: TGTGCCAGCAGTTTAAACGCGGGAGGGTGGGACAATGAGCAGTTCTTC.

This clonotype was counted at least ten times. This chain joins TRBV6-2 or TRBV6-3 and TRBJ2-7, with D possibly matching TRBD1 (6 bases). The CDR3 loop spans 12 amino acids. CDR1 is MNHEY, CDR2 SVGEGT, per germline. Trimming cost V 7 bases and J 11 bases, with 18 bases left between them. The CDR3 loop reads CASKTGSFKEYF. The CDR3 nucleotides are TGTGCCAGCAAAACAGGGAGTTTTAAGGAGTACTTC.

This clonotype was seen many times. V and J are TRBV6-2 or TRBV6-3 and TRBJ1-2, with 9 bases identical to TRBD1. Germline trimming cut 4 bases from V and 3 bases from J; bases unmatched to any gene: 18. The CDR3 runs 19 residues. CDR1 and CDR2 from the germline V gene are MNHEY and SVGEGT. CDR3 DNA: TGTGCCAGCAGTTTCACCGTTATCCGGACAGGGGCGGTCGACTATGGCTACACCTTC. This encodes CASSFTVIRTGAVDYGYTF.

The chain uses TRBV19 and TRBJ1-5; 8 bases match TRBD1. This CDR3 spans 15 amino acids. Germline V lookup: CDR1 LNHDA, CDR2 SQIVND (reference sequence). The J segment lost 6 bases and the V segment lost 7 bases, leaving 11 bases of the junction unmatched. CDR3 DNA: TGTGCCAGTACCGCAGTTGACAGGGGATCTCAGCCCCAGCATTTT. It encodes CASTAVDRGSQPQHF.

This clonotype showed up many times. The rearrangement joins TRBV20-1 to TRBJ2-3, with a weak D call TRBD2 (6 bases). V was pared by 0 bases and J by 4 bases, with 17 bases between. The germline gives CDR1 DFQATT, CDR2 SNEGSKA (reference sequence). The length of the CDR3 is 16 residues. The CDR3: CSARDPAGSAADTQYF. The CDR3 DNA follows: TGCAGTGCTAGAGATCCCGCCGGGAGTGCGGCAGATACGCAGTATTTT.

Ten or more counts support this clonotype. J is TRBJ2-3 and V is TRBV27, with D uncertain. Trimming took off 5 bases at V and 6 bases at J, with 15 bases between the two ends. There are 14 residues in the CDR3. Germline values: CDR1 MNHEY, CDR2 SMNVEV (reference sequence). CDR3 DNA: TGTGCCAGCAGTAAAAAACCGGACCGGGATACGCAGTATTTT. Translating it yields CASSKKPDRDTQYF.

This clonotype has just a few counts. The chain combines TRBV12-5 with TRBJ1-5, with TRBD1 identical over 7 bases. The CDR3 totals 21 residues. Losses at the gene ends were 2 bases for V and 3 bases for J; bases not matched to a gene: 22. Germline V gene sequence: CDR1 LGHNT, CDR2 FRNRAP. The CDR3 DNA reads TGTGCTAGTGGTTTGATTTTAGGGGGCTCCACAACCTACCTCCACAATCAGCCCCAGCATTTT. This codes for CASGLILGGSTTYLHNQPQHF.

This chain uses TRBV2 with TRBJ1-2; the match to TRBD1 covers 8 bases. Trimming at V came to 10 bases and at J to 8 bases, leaving 15 bases not matched to a gene. Germline CDR1 reads SNHLY; CDR2 reads FYNNEI. There are 14 residues in the CDR3. The chain's CDR3 is CANIRDRGLGGYTF. The CDR3 nucleotides are TGTGCCAACATAAGAGACAGGGGCCTGGGGGGCTACACCTTC.

The chain carries TRBV25-1 and TRBJ1-2; TRBD1 aligns across 8 bases. Trimming removed 6 bases from V and 4 bases from J; junction bases left unmatched: 4. The germline V gene has CDR1 MGHDK and CDR2 SYGVNS. This CDR3 comprises 13 residues. As DNA, the CDR3 is TGTGCCAGCAGGGTAGGACAGGGCTATGGCTACACCTTC. Its translation: CASRVGQGYGYTF.

The chain carries TRBV5-6 and TRBJ1-5; no clear D. Germline V lookup: CDR1 SGHDT, CDR2 YYEEEE. The CDR3 loop spans 13 amino acids. With 2 bases removed from V and 3 bases from J, the gap between germline ends came to 6 bases. CDR3 DNA sequence: TGTGCCAGCAGCTTCACGGTCAATCAGCCCCAGCATTTT. The encoded protein is CASSFTVNQPQHF.

V is TRBV24-1 and J is TRBJ1-2; D not resolved. Between the trimmed V and J ends, which lost 9 bases and 4 bases, there was a span of 11 bases. The CDR3 extends over 12 amino acids. The germline V gene has CDR1 KGHDR and CDR2 SFDVKD. The CDR3 region has the DNA TGTGCCACCTTTGAAAGTACCTATGGCTACACCTTC. It specifies CATFESTYGYTF.

The table lists this clonotype with many counts. The CDR3 region has the DNA TGTGCCAGCAGCTCACCGGGACAAACCCCACTCTATGGCTACACCTTC. It is translated as CASSSPGQTPLYGYTF. The J gene is TRBJ1-2, the V gene TRBV28, with a possible D match to TRBD1 (6 bases). V was clipped by 6 bases and J by 4 bases, with 21 bases between them. The CDR3 has 16 amino acids. Germline V gene data show CDR1 as MDHEN and CDR2 as SYDVKM.

The rearrangement joins TRBV6-2 or TRBV6-3 to TRBJ2-1; D is unresolved. Trimming shortened V by 2 bases and J by 6 bases, and 8 bases separated the two germline ends. The CDR3 runs to 13 residues. From germline, CDR1 is MNHEY and CDR2 SVGEGT. The CDR3 loop reads CASSYGVSNEQFF. CDR3 bases: TGTGCCAGCAGTTACGGGGTTTCCAATGAGCAGTTCTTC.

This clonotype has a handful of counts. The genes are TRBV25-1 and TRBJ1-1; 7 bases agree with TRBD1. Germline V gene lookup returns CDR1 MGHDK and CDR2 SYGVNS. Germline trimming cut 2 bases from V and 5 bases from J; bases unmatched to any gene: 8. CDR3 length equals 15 residues. DNA of the CDR3: TGTGCCAGCAGTGAAGAAGGGAAGGGGGCAACTGAAGCTTTCTTT. Its translation is CASSEEGKGATEAFF.

The sample holds many counts of this clonotype. This CDR3 is CASSLGANYEQYF. DNA of the CDR3: TGTGCCAGCAGCTTAGGGGCGAACTACGAGCAGTACTTC. V and J are TRBV7-2 and TRBJ2-7, with no clear D. The ends were cut back, 1 base at V and 3 bases at J, with 7 bases in the middle. This CDR3 contains 13 residues. The germline V gene has CDR1 SGHTA and CDR2 FQGNSA.

The sample holds a few counts of this clonotype. The genes are TRBV5-1 and TRBJ1-6, with no clear D. Germline V gene lookup returns CDR1 SGHRS and CDR2 YFSETQ. The length of the CDR3 is 14 residues. The V gene lost 7 bases and the J gene lost 8 bases, with 16 bases spanning the gap. The chain's CDR3 is CASRIADHDSPLHF. The CDR3 DNA follows: TGCGCCAGCCGGATCGCCGATCACGATTCACCCCTCCACTTT. The full variable domain, in which reference TRBV5-1 and TRBJ1-6 provide the parts outside the CDR3, is KAGVTQTPRYLIKTRGQQVTLSCSPISGHRSVSWYQQTPGQGLQFLFEYFSETQRNKGNFPGRFSGRQFSNSRSEMNVSTLELGDSALYLCASRIADHDSPLHFGNGTRLTVT.

This clonotype was counted a few times. V and J are TRBV20-1 and TRBJ2-7, with 10 bases that match TRBD1. CDR3 length equals 14 residues. Trimming at V came to 1 base and at J to 6 bases, leaving 6 bases not matched to a gene. In germline, CDR1 is DFQATT, CDR2 SNEGSKA (reference sequence). The CDR3 sequence: CSARAVTGGFEQYF. In DNA, the CDR3 is TGCAGTGCTAGAGCGGTGACAGGGGGCTTCGAGCAGTACTTC.